This note documents a single T cell receptor beta chain sequence. Its antigen remains undetermined. No base quality values were provided; no much bigger clone lies one nucleotide off. The CDR3 runs 13 amino acids, cysteine and phenylalanine included. The read is trimmed to its CDR3 DNA, 39 bases read in frame from base 1. From a lookup of the germline V gene, CDR1 and CDR2 are MNHEY and SVGAGI. This record comes from a study of blood T cells in healthy people across ages (dated by TCRdb to the mid-2010s). About the investigation overall: In model experiments, template switching captured about one uniquely barcoded TCR beta cDNA molecule for every two T cells. The study measured age-related changes in TCR beta repertoire diversity using deep sequencing normalized with unique cDNA molecular identifiers. The donors were split into four age groups: young (average 16 years), middle-aged (39), aged (more than 55) and long-lived (about 82). To avoid experimental bias, donors of different ages were spread randomly across the sequencing lanes. The study analyzed two additional independent replicas of 1 million unique cDNA reads from the same blood draw for two donors, one aged 18 to 29 and one aged 80 or older.

On the study overall, not on this receptor specifically: Estimates of total diversity from one million sequenced T cells were regarded as lower bounds and underestimates. Compared with the aged group, more naive CD4+ T cells, fewer expanded clones and increased TCR diversity were shown by the long-lived group, suggesting age selection. Because donor CMV infection status was unknown, age-related changes in expanded clonotypes were potentially confounded. Since profiling was done on bulk unsorted PBMCs, naive and antigen-experienced compartments could not be conclusively compared. Observed TCR beta diversity per million T cells fell roughly linearly with age, and a significant reduction was already apparent by age roughly 41. There was a strong correlation between observed TCR beta diversity and the percentage of naive T cells measured by flow cytometry.

Libraries were built with 5' RACE. Data came from an Illumina HiSeq 2500. A second PCR of roughly 7 to 12 cycles was run with a J-beta primer mix and a sample-barcoded 5' primer. A unique molecular identifier was introduced onto each TCR beta cDNA molecule by a template-switch 5' adaptor carrying 12 random nucleotides. Each sample yielded at least 2.5 million CDR3-containing paired-end reads. First-strand cDNA synthesis was performed from all RNA using the Mint cDNA synthesis kit, with priming by a TRBC-specific oligonucleotide. After uracil-DNA glycosylase treatment, a first 18-cycle PCR used universal primers M1SS and BC2_uni_R on all cDNA. In the paper's pipeline: For normalization, 1 million high-quality reads were randomly selected from each sample, with every read carrying a distinct molecular identifier. Instead of being binned into consensus sequences, reads that shared molecular identifiers were thrown out. MiTCR, run with a Q25 quality threshold and the strictest error-elimination algorithm, handled CDR3 identification, clonotype clustering and error correction. Lower-bound total TCR beta diversity was estimated with a nonparametric unseen species model using Euler transformation. Through fastp at Q25 and MiXCR, TCRdb rebuilt clones from the public reads, retaining in-frame beta chains. Here each entry gathers all rows of one CDR3 protein and keeps the most common genes and DNA. The authors' filters were not applied to this entry. For this sample there are about 720,000 distinct CDR3 sequences; approximately 21% appear just once. The ten largest clones add up to roughly 22% of the sample.

The approximately 41 donors, aged 6 to 90 years, were systemically healthy Caucasian individuals from Russia. Roughly 9 milliliters of peripheral blood were drawn from each donor into EDTA-treated Vacutainer tubes. Ficoll-Paque density-gradient centrifugation was used to isolate PBMCs, with at least 6.5 million per sample. Trizol reagent was used to extract total RNA from the PBMCs, yielding at least 5.5 micrograms per sample. Naive CD45RAhigh/CD27high T cell percentages were measured by flow cytometry on a PBMC aliquot from every donor. The TCR sequence derives from an older man in good health. The V gene is TRBV6-5 and the J gene is TRBJ2-5; the D gene is perhaps TRBD1 or TRBD2, as each covers 5 bases. Matching the DNA end better, TRBJ2-1 makes the J call doubtful. The specimen sequenced was blood. The CDR3 in this case is CASSPRWGNEQFF. The sequenced DNA is TGTGCCAGCAGCCCCCGGTGGGGGAATGAGCAGTTCTTC.